The rows below give T cell receptor beta chains drawn from one sample of a study of T cells in Graves' hyperthyroidism and ophthalmopathy. TCRdb called the multiplex PCR reads again in MiXCR, with one record for every CDR3 protein. The sample has 480,000 or so distinct CDR3 sequences, under 15% seen once. What was sequenced was blood. These receptors were taken from a young woman with Graves' hyperthyroidism. CDR3s include the opening cysteine and the closing phenylalanine or tryptophan. Each record gives: J gene, D gene, V gene, clone size, CDR3 protein, CDR3 DNA. The D gene is left open where the match is weak. Rows give clone size only sometimes, using once, few, many, or a class for an expanded clone.

J gene: TRBJ2-5
D gene: TRBD2
V gene: TRBV6-5
clone size: -
CDR3 protein: CASSSSGRAWKTQYF
CDR3 DNA: TGTGCCAGCAGTTCCAGCGGGAGGGCCTGGAAGACCCAGTACTTC

J gene: TRBJ1-4
D gene: -
V gene: TRBV29-1
clone size: -
CDR3 protein: CSVPSGAGVIYRINEKLFF
CDR3 DNA: TGCAGCGTCCCTAGCGGGGCAGGGGTCATCTATCGGATTAATGAAAAACTGTTTTTT

J gene: TRBJ1-1
D gene: -
V gene: TRBV9
clone size: few
CDR3 protein: CASSVGQTNTEAFF
CDR3 DNA: TGTGCCAGCAGCGTCGGGCAGACGAACACTGAAGCTTTCTTT

J gene: TRBJ1-6
D gene: -
V gene: TRBV20-1
clone size: few
CDR3 protein: CSARDGRQGNSPLHF
CDR3 DNA: TGCAGTGCTAGAGACGGCCGGCAGGGTAATTCACCCCTCCACTTT

J gene: TRBJ2-5
D gene: -
V gene: TRBV4-1
clone size: many
CDR3 protein: CASSQDPGEETQYF
CDR3 DNA: TGCGCCAGCAGCCAAGATCCAGGCGAAGAGACCCAGTACTTC

J gene: TRBJ2-1
D gene: -
V gene: TRBV7-3
clone size: -
CDR3 protein: CASSPQGGAGLANEQFF
CDR3 DNA: TGTGCCAGCAGCCCGCAGGGGGGAGCGGGACTTGCCAATGAGCAGTTCTTC

J gene: TRBJ2-7
D gene: TRBD2
V gene: TRBV29-1
clone size: -
CDR3 protein: CSVGGGETYEQYF
CDR3 DNA: TGCAGCGTTGGGGGGGGGGAGACCTACGAGCAGTACTTC

J gene: TRBJ1-1
D gene: TRBD1
V gene: TRBV9
clone size: many
CDR3 protein: CASSVTGVTEAFF
CDR3 DNA: TGTGCCAGCAGCGTTACAGGGGTCACTGAAGCTTTCTTT

J gene: TRBJ2-2
D gene: -
V gene: TRBV2
clone size: many
CDR3 protein: CASSRRRQNTGELFF
CDR3 DNA: TGTGCCAGCTCCCGCAGGAGGCAGAACACCGGGGAGCTGTTTTTT

J gene: TRBJ2-2
D gene: TRBD2
V gene: TRBV29-1
clone size: -
CDR3 protein: CSVALAGRDGELFF
CDR3 DNA: TGCAGCGTTGCCCTAGCGGGAAGGGACGGGGAGCTGTTTTTT

J gene: TRBJ2-5
D gene: -
V gene: TRBV12-3/TRBV12-4
clone size: many
CDR3 protein: CASSFRLDLEETQYF
CDR3 DNA: TGTGCCAGCAGTTTTCGCCTAGATCTCGAAGAGACCCAGTACTTC

J gene: TRBJ1-2
D gene: -
V gene: TRBV30
clone size: many
CDR3 protein: CAWSFLWNYGYTF
CDR3 DNA: TGTGCCTGGTCCTTCTTGTGGAACTATGGCTACACCTTC

J gene: TRBJ2-1
D gene: TRBD1
V gene: TRBV11-2
clone size: many
CDR3 protein: CASSRGQGRSYNEQFF
CDR3 DNA: TGTGCCAGCAGCAGGGGACAGGGGCGCTCCTACAATGAGCAGTTCTTC

J gene: TRBJ2-1
D gene: -
V gene: TRBV12-3/TRBV12-4
clone size: many
CDR3 protein: CASTLRGMGTNEQFF
CDR3 DNA: TGTGCCAGCACTTTGCGGGGAATGGGGACCAATGAGCAGTTCTTC

J gene: TRBJ1-2
D gene: -
V gene: TRBV5-1
clone size: -
CDR3 protein: CASSLVGGDANYGYTF
CDR3 DNA: TGCGCCAGCAGCTTGGTGGGGGGAGATGCGAACTATGGCTACACCTTC

J gene: TRBJ2-7
D gene: TRBD2
V gene: TRBV15
clone size: few
CDR3 protein: CATSKTIAGGTYEQYF
CDR3 DNA: TGTGCCACCAGCAAGACTATAGCGGGAGGTACATACGAGCAGTACTTC

J gene: TRBJ2-4
D gene: TRBD2
V gene: TRBV7-9
clone size: -
CDR3 protein: CASSPPRFVAGGEGNIQYF
CDR3 DNA: TGTGCCAGCAGCCCCCCTAGGTTCGTAGCGGGAGGCGAGGGGAACATTCAGTACTTC

J gene: TRBJ2-3
D gene: TRBD1
V gene: TRBV6-1
clone size: -
CDR3 protein: CASSDRGPADTQYF
CDR3 DNA: TGTGCCAGCAGTGACAGGGGGCCCGCAGATACGCAGTATTTT

J gene: TRBJ2-1
D gene: TRBD2
V gene: TRBV28
clone size: many
CDR3 protein: CASRTSGTYNEQFF
CDR3 DNA: TGTGCCAGCAGGACTAGCGGGACGTACAATGAGCAGTTCTTC

J gene: TRBJ1-2
D gene: -
V gene: TRBV10-3
clone size: many
CDR3 protein: CAIGEDYGYTF
CDR3 DNA: TGTGCCATCGGAGAGGACTATGGCTACACCTTC

J gene: TRBJ2-7
D gene: -
V gene: TRBV15
clone size: many
CDR3 protein: CATSRDRDGFYEQYF
CDR3 DNA: TGTGCCACCAGCAGAGATCGGGACGGTTTCTACGAGCAGTACTTC

J gene: TRBJ2-1
D gene: TRBD2
V gene: TRBV28
clone size: -
CDR3 protein: CASSTGTSPNEQFF
CDR3 DNA: TGTGCCAGCAGTACTGGGACTAGCCCCAATGAGCAGTTCTTC

J gene: TRBJ1-5
D gene: -
V gene: TRBV12-3/TRBV12-4
clone size: -
CDR3 protein: CASSGYNQPQHF
CDR3 DNA: TGTGCCAGCAGTGGTTACAATCAGCCCCAGCATTTT

J gene: TRBJ1-1
D gene: -
V gene: TRBV14
clone size: -
CDR3 protein: CASNRGGTYTEAFF
CDR3 DNA: TGTGCCAGCAACCGGGGGGGTACGTACACTGAAGCTTTCTTT

J gene: TRBJ2-7
D gene: TRBD1
V gene: TRBV19
clone size: many
CDR3 protein: CASSIAGQALYEQYF
CDR3 DNA: TGTGCCAGTAGTATAGCGGGACAGGCCCTCTACGAGCAGTACTTC

J gene: TRBJ2-4
D gene: TRBD1
V gene: TRBV11-3
clone size: -
CDR3 protein: CASSTGTGRNIQYF
CDR3 DNA: TGTGCCAGCAGCACCGGGACAGGGAGGAACATTCAGTACTTC

J gene: TRBJ2-7
D gene: -
V gene: TRBV5-1
clone size: -
CDR3 protein: CASGKDPYEQYF
CDR3 DNA: TGCGCCAGCGGTAAGGACCCCTACGAGCAGTACTTC

J gene: TRBJ2-5
D gene: TRBD2
V gene: TRBV20-1
clone size: -
CDR3 protein: CSAQIAGGETQYF
CDR3 DNA: TGCAGTGCTCAAATAGCGGGAGGGGAGACCCAGTACTTC

J gene: TRBJ2-3
D gene: -
V gene: TRBV3-1
clone size: -
CDR3 protein: CASSYRQGPSTDTQYF
CDR3 DNA: TGTGCCAGCAGCTACCGGCAGGGGCCCAGCACAGATACGCAGTATTTT

J gene: TRBJ1-4
D gene: -
V gene: TRBV30
clone size: many
CDR3 protein: CAWSAGPNEKLFF
CDR3 DNA: TGTGCCTGGAGCGCAGGCCCAAATGAAAAACTGTTTTTT

J gene: TRBJ2-3
D gene: TRBD2
V gene: TRBV10-3
clone size: many
CDR3 protein: CAISESGIAGRSTDTQYF
CDR3 DNA: TGTGCCATCAGTGAGTCTGGGATAGCGGGTAGGAGCACAGATACGCAGTATTTT

J gene: TRBJ1-5
D gene: TRBD1
V gene: TRBV5-8
clone size: many
CDR3 protein: CASSMTGGSNQPQHF
CDR3 DNA: TGTGCCAGCAGCATGACAGGGGGTAGCAATCAGCCCCAGCATTTT

J gene: TRBJ2-7
D gene: TRBD2
V gene: TRBV3-1
clone size: -
CDR3 protein: CASSQGGGGYEQYF
CDR3 DNA: TGTGCCAGCAGCCAAGGCGGGGGGGGGTACGAGCAGTACTTC

J gene: TRBJ1-2
D gene: -
V gene: TRBV9
clone size: few
CDR3 protein: CASSVGTSDGYTF
CDR3 DNA: TGTGCCAGCAGCGTAGGGACGTCTGATGGCTACACCTTC

J gene: TRBJ2-7
D gene: -
V gene: TRBV27
clone size: many
CDR3 protein: CASSLYSGRSIEQYF
CDR3 DNA: TGTGCCAGCAGCCTCTACAGCGGGCGTAGTATCGAGCAGTACTTC

J gene: TRBJ2-3
D gene: -
V gene: TRBV3-1
clone size: many
CDR3 protein: CASSQASTDTQYF
CDR3 DNA: TGTGCCAGCAGCCAAGCGAGTACAGATACGCAGTATTTT

J gene: TRBJ2-1
D gene: -
V gene: TRBV14
clone size: many
CDR3 protein: CASSQEGQTFSGYFNEQFF
CDR3 DNA: TGTGCCAGCAGCCAAGAGGGGCAAACTTTTAGCGGATACTTCAATGAGCAGTTCTTC

J gene: TRBJ1-6
D gene: -
V gene: TRBV20-1
clone size: many
CDR3 protein: CSARGNGVRNSPLHF
CDR3 DNA: TGCAGTGCTAGGGGGAATGGGGTCCGGAATTCACCCCTCCACTTT

J gene: TRBJ1-2
D gene: -
V gene: TRBV19
clone size: many
CDR3 protein: CASSIDEGKIYGYTF
CDR3 DNA: TGTGCCAGTAGTATAGATGAGGGGAAAATCTATGGCTACACCTTC

J gene: TRBJ1-6
D gene: -
V gene: TRBV2
clone size: many
CDR3 protein: CASSERTGNSPLHF
CDR3 DNA: TGTGCCAGCAGTGAACGAACAGGGAATTCACCCCTCCACTTT

J gene: TRBJ1-1
D gene: -
V gene: TRBV28
clone size: many
CDR3 protein: CASSLPKNTEAFF
CDR3 DNA: TGTGCCAGCAGTTTACCGAAGAACACTGAAGCTTTCTTT

J gene: TRBJ2-1
D gene: TRBD2
V gene: TRBV12-3/TRBV12-4
clone size: many
CDR3 protein: CATGHAGGPSEQFF
CDR3 DNA: TGTGCCACCGGTCACGCGGGAGGGCCAAGTGAGCAGTTCTTC

J gene: TRBJ2-3
D gene: TRBD2
V gene: TRBV27
clone size: many
CDR3 protein: CASSLLDAPGTSGSYTQYF
CDR3 DNA: TGTGCCAGCAGTTTATTAGACGCGCCGGGGACTAGCGGGAGCTATACGCAGTATTTT

J gene: TRBJ2-2
D gene: TRBD2
V gene: TRBV12-3/TRBV12-4
clone size: many
CDR3 protein: CASSGSRAGDTGELFF
CDR3 DNA: TGTGCCAGCAGTGGGTCTAGAGCGGGGGACACCGGGGAGCTGTTTTTT

J gene: TRBJ2-7
D gene: -
V gene: TRBV19
clone size: few
CDR3 protein: CASSSQGSSYEQYF
CDR3 DNA: TGTGCCAGTAGTTCGCAGGGGTCTTCTTACGAGCAGTACTTC

J gene: TRBJ2-1
D gene: TRBD1
V gene: TRBV5-1
clone size: -
CDR3 protein: CATGQGLYNEQFF
CDR3 DNA: TGCGCCACGGGACAGGGACTATACAATGAGCAGTTCTTC

J gene: TRBJ2-3
D gene: TRBD2
V gene: TRBV27
clone size: many
CDR3 protein: CASSLASGRLDTQYF
CDR3 DNA: TGTGCCAGCAGTTTGGCTAGCGGGAGGTTGGATACGCAGTATTTT

J gene: TRBJ2-7
D gene: -
V gene: TRBV12-3/TRBV12-4
clone size: -
CDR3 protein: CASSLNQGRHEQYF
CDR3 DNA: TGTGCCAGCAGCCTAAATCAGGGCCGGCACGAGCAGTACTTC

J gene: TRBJ2-7
D gene: TRBD1
V gene: TRBV20-1
clone size: many
CDR3 protein: CSARDSWTGAPYEQYF
CDR3 DNA: TGCAGTGCTAGAGATTCGTGGACAGGGGCTCCGTACGAGCAGTACTTC

J gene: TRBJ1-1
D gene: -
V gene: TRBV6-1
clone size: many
CDR3 protein: CASASRQSNTEAFF
CDR3 DNA: TGTGCCAGCGCATCTAGACAATCGAACACTGAAGCTTTCTTT

J gene: TRBJ1-1
D gene: -
V gene: TRBV19
clone size: -
CDR3 protein: CASSMTMNTEAFF
CDR3 DNA: TGTGCCAGTAGTATGACCATGAACACTGAAGCTTTCTTT

J gene: TRBJ2-5
D gene: -
V gene: TRBV11-1
clone size: many
CDR3 protein: CASSLGFPGRETQYF
CDR3 DNA: TGTGCCAGCAGCTTAGGGTTCCCTGGCCGAGAGACCCAGTACTTC

J gene: TRBJ1-4
D gene: -
V gene: TRBV27
clone size: many
CDR3 protein: CASSLSSGQFNEKLFF
CDR3 DNA: TGTGCCAGCAGTTTATCGTCCGGCCAGTTTAATGAAAAACTGTTTTTT

J gene: TRBJ1-3
D gene: -
V gene: TRBV12-3/TRBV12-4
clone size: many
CDR3 protein: CASSFGGGLAGNTIYF
CDR3 DNA: TGTGCCAGCAGTTTTGGTGGGGGGCTTGCTGGAAACACCATATATTTT

J gene: TRBJ2-7
D gene: TRBD2
V gene: TRBV6-1
clone size: many
CDR3 protein: CASSEGLSSSYEQYF
CDR3 DNA: TGTGCCAGCAGTGAGGGACTATCCTCATCCTACGAGCAGTACTTC

J gene: TRBJ2-3
D gene: TRBD2
V gene: TRBV20-1
clone size: many
CDR3 protein: CSAQPASGRSGRDTQYF
CDR3 DNA: TGCAGTGCTCAGCCGGCTAGCGGGAGGAGTGGGCGAGATACGCAGTATTTT

J gene: TRBJ2-1
D gene: TRBD2
V gene: TRBV7-2
clone size: many
CDR3 protein: CASSLIGLAWVEQFF
CDR3 DNA: TGTGCCAGCAGCCTAATCGGACTAGCGTGGGTTGAGCAGTTCTTC

J gene: TRBJ1-1
D gene: -
V gene: TRBV19
clone size: -
CDR3 protein: CASTPTWVTEAFF
CDR3 DNA: TGTGCCAGTACCCCCACTTGGGTGACTGAAGCTTTCTTT

J gene: TRBJ2-3
D gene: -
V gene: TRBV10-3
clone size: many
CDR3 protein: CAISYALEQDTQYF
CDR3 DNA: TGTGCCATCTCCTATGCCTTAGAGCAAGATACGCAGTATTTT

J gene: TRBJ2-1
D gene: TRBD2
V gene: TRBV24-1
clone size: many
CDR3 protein: CATSPSGTYNEQFF
CDR3 DNA: TGTGCCACCAGTCCTAGCGGAACCTACAATGAGCAGTTCTTC